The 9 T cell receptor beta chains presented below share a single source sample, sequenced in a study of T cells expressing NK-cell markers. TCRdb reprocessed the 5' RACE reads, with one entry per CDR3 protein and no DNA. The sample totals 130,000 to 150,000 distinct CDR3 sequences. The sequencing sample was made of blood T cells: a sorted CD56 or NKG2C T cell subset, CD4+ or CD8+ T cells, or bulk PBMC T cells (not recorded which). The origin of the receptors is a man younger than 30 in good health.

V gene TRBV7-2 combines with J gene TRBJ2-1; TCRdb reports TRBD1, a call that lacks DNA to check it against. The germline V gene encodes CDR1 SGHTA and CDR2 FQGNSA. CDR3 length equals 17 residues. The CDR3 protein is CASSLGLRDRGDNEQFF.

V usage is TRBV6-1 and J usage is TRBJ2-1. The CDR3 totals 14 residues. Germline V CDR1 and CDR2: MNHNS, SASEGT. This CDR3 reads CASSEAQSYNEQFF.

The chain's CDR3 is CASSQGLAVTGELFF. This chain joins TRBV6-1 and TRBJ2-2; TCRdb designates TRBD2, a call that cannot be tested without DNA. Germline V gene sequence: CDR1 MNHNS, CDR2 SASEGT. The CDR3 spans 15 residues.

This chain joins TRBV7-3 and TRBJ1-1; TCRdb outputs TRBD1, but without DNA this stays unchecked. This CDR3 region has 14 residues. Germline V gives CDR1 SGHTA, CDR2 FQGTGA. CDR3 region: CASSIVSGATEAFF. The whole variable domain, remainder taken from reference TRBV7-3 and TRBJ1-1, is GAGVSQTPSNKVTEKGKYVELRCDPISGHTALYWYRQSLGQGPEFLIYFQGTGAADDSGLPNDRFFAVRPEGSVSTLKIQRTERGDSAVYLCASSIVSGATEAFFGQGTRLTVV.

The CDR3 loop is CASSPPLTELNYGYTF. The chain is built from TRBV7-2 and TRBJ1-2; checking the TCRdb D call of TRBD1 is not possible without DNA. CDR1 is SGHTA and CDR2 is FQGNSA in the germline V gene. The CDR3 is 16 residues long.

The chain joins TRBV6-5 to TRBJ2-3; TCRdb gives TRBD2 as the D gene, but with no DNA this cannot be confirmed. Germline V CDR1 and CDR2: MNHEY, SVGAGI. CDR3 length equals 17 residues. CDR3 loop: CASSYSGREGRGDTQYF.

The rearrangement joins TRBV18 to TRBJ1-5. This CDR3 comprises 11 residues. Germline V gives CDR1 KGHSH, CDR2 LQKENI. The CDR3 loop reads CASSPGNPQHF.

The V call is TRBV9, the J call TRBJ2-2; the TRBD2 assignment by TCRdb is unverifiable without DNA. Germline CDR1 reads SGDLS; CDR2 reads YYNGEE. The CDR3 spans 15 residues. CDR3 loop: CASSPSGGGTGELFF.

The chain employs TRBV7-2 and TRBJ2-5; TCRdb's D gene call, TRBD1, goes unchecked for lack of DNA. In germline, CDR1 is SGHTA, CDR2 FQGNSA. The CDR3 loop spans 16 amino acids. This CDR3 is CASSLGTGGAGETQYF.